These 26 T cell receptor beta chains were sequenced from one sample in a study of blood T cell repertoires in COVID-19. Clones were sequenced by immunoSEQ multiplex PCR, and TCRdb holds only the in-frame ones, with some missing. The data contain some 140,000 clones, more than 75% of them singletons. The source material was peripheral blood. The origin of the receptors is a man aged 80 or over with acute or convalescent COVID-19.

CDR3 sequence (DNA): TGTGCCAGCAGCCTCAGAGGCCCGAATGGACAGTTCTTC. It codes for CASSLRGPNGQFF. V usage is TRBV27 and J usage is TRBJ2-1, with unresolved D. The CDR3 length is 13 residues. Germline V gene sequence: CDR1 MNHEY, CDR2 SMNVEV (reference sequence). V dropped 6 bases and J dropped 13 bases, with 19 bases sitting between them.

The rearrangement joins TRBV28 to TRBJ1-2; 8 bases line up with TRBD1. The V and J ends lost 8 bases and 4 bases, in that order; junction bases with no gene match: 9. CDR3 length equals 14 residues. Germline V gives CDR1 MDHEN, CDR2 SYDVKM. This CDR3 reads CASLTGEDTYGYTF. The CDR3 nucleotides are TGTGCCAGCCTGACAGGGGAAGACACCTATGGCTACACCTTC.

The V gene is TRBV5-6, the J gene TRBJ1-3; no reliable D call. Looked up from germline, CDR1 is SGHDT and CDR2 is YYEEEE. This CDR3 spans 14 amino acids. V gave up 1 base and J gave up 0 bases, with 5 bases separating them. The CDR3 sequence: CASSLWSSGNTIYF. The CDR3 DNA reads as TGTGCCAGCAGCTTGTGGAGCTCTGGAAACACCATATATTTT.

The CDR3 loop is CASSPRTGTPYEQYF. CDR3 coding DNA: TGTGCCAGCTCACCAAGGACAGGGACCCCCTACGAGCAGTACTTC. The V and J genes are TRBV18 and TRBJ2-7; 8 positions match TRBD1. The V gene's germline CDR1 is KGHSH and CDR2 LQKENI. The ends lost 2 bases at V and 2 bases at J; junction bases unmatched: 5. The CDR3 is 15 amino acids.

This clone was seen at least ten times. The V gene is TRBV5-1, the J gene TRBJ1-6, with TRBD1 matching 11 bases. J was trimmed by 13 bases and V by 4 bases; bases with no gene match: 7. The germline CDR1 and CDR2 sequences are SGHRS and YFSETQ. The CDR3 totals 14 residues. CDR3 sequence: CASSHGTGGYPLHF. Here the CDR3 DNA reads TGCGCCAGCAGCCACGGGACAGGGGGTTATCCCCTCCACTTT.

The rearrangement uses TRBV6-2 or TRBV6-3 and TRBJ1-5; D gene uncertain. Germline values: CDR1 MNHEY, CDR2 SVGEGT. V lost 2 bases, J lost 1 base, and 9 bases lay in between. The CDR3 loop spans 15 amino acids. The CDR3 protein is CASSYGRRSNQPQHF. CDR3 sequence (DNA): TGTGCCAGCAGTTACGGCAGAAGAAGCAATCAGCCCCAGCATTTT.

The chain links TRBV2 to TRBJ2-5; TRBD1 matches at 10 bases. Germline CDR1 is SNHLY and CDR2 is FYNNEI. Trimming removed 4 bases from V and 2 bases from J; junction bases left unmatched: 7. The CDR3 runs to 16 residues. The CDR3 coding sequence is TGTGCCAGCAGTGCCCCGACAGGGGGCTGGCAAGAGACCCAGTACTTC. Its translation is CASSAPTGGWQETQYF.

The chain joins TRBV11-3 to TRBJ2-5; TRBD2 matches at 8 bases. This CDR3 has 16 residues. V shed 1 base and J 5 bases; nucleotides not matched to a gene: 9. Germline V gene data show CDR1 as SGHNT and CDR2 as YENEEA. The DNA of the CDR3 is TGTGCCAGCAGCTTAGGAGCGGGGGCCACGGGGGAGACCCAGTACTTC. This encodes CASSLGAGATGETQYF.

V and J are TRBV2 and TRBJ1-1; 10 bases agree with TRBD1. Germline V lookup: CDR1 SNHLY, CDR2 FYNNEI. The CDR3 extends over 14 amino acids. V was pared by 5 bases and J by 8 bases, with 8 bases of the junction left unmatched. The CDR3 region has the DNA TGTGCCAGCAGTAAAAACCCGGGACAGGGGGAAGCTTTCTTT. Translated: CASSKNPGQGEAFF.

The CDR3 nucleotides are TGTGCCAGCAGCCCTGGGCGGGACAGGGGATTTTGGCTCCTCCACTTT. Protein sequence: CASSPGRDRGFWLLHF. The chain uses TRBV7-2 and TRBJ1-6, with 10 bases lining up with TRBD1. Germline CDR1 is SGHTA and CDR2 is FQGNSA. The CDR3 consists of 16 residues. Unmatched junction bases numbered 16, after V lost 5 bases and J lost 15 bases.

The V call is TRBV9, the J call TRBJ1-2; no clear D. V lost 4 bases and J 3 bases, leaving 16 bases between the germline ends. The CDR3 runs to 15 residues. Germline CDR1 reads SGDLS; CDR2 reads YYNGEE. The CDR3 here is CASSPTPGLDYGYTF. The CDR3, as DNA: TGTGCCAGCAGCCCCACCCCAGGTCTCGACTATGGCTACACCTTC.

This clone was found a few times. Different DNA sequences within this sample yield the same CDR3. This chain connects TRBV5-1 to TRBJ1-4; 9 nucleotides match TRBD1. The length of the CDR3 is 15 residues. Germline loops: CDR1 SGHRS, CDR2 YFSETQ. V lost 0 bases and J lost 8; bases outside the gene matches: 5. Written as DNA, the CDR3 is TGCGCCAGCAGCTTGGCTGGACAGGGGAACGAAAAACTGTTTTTT. Amino acids: CASSLAGQGNEKLFF. The complete variable domain, with remaining parts taken from reference TRBV5-1 and TRBJ1-4, reads KAGVTQTPRYLIKTRGQQVTLSCSPISGHRSVSWYQQTPGQGLQFLFEYFSETQRNKGNFPGRFSGRQFSNSRSEMNVSTLELGDSALYLCASSLAGQGNEKLFFGSGTQLSVL.

This chain uses TRBV9 with TRBJ2-1; 9 bases agree with TRBD1. Trimming removed 2 bases from V and 5 bases from J; junction bases left unmatched: 2. The CDR3 is made up of 14 amino acids. The germline gives CDR1 SGDLS, CDR2 YYNGEE. CDR3: CASSVRDRDNEQFF. CDR3 DNA sequence: TGTGCCAGCAGCGTCCGGGACAGGGACAATGAGCAGTTCTTC.

With regard to this clone: This may be a read error, as it is one base from a much larger clone. Other DNA sequences of this sample code for an identical CDR3. As DNA, the CDR3 is TGTGCCAGCAGCTCGGGACAGGGTGACACCGGGGAGCTGTTTTTT. Its protein product is CASSSGQGDTGELFF. The V and J genes are TRBV7-2 and TRBJ2-2; 9 bases are a match to TRBD1. Germline CDR1 and CDR2: SGHTA and FQGNSA. The junction had 3 bases not matched to a gene; V was cut back by 4 bases and J by 3 bases. This CDR3 spans 15 amino acids.

The V and J genes are TRBV7-8 and TRBJ2-7; 9 bases align to TRBD2. Germline values: CDR1 SGHVS, CDR2 FQNEAQ. The V gene end was trimmed by 5 bases and the J gene end by 2 bases; junction bases not matched to a gene: 4. This CDR3 is 14 amino acids long. CDR3 nucleotide sequence: TGTGCCAGCAGCCGCGGGGGGGGAACCTACGAGCAGTACTTC. Translation: CASSRGGGTYEQYF.

The gene calls are TRBV6-5 and TRBJ1-2; TRBD1 aligns across 8 bases. Germline V gene data show CDR1 as MNHEY and CDR2 as SVGAGI. There are 15 residues in the CDR3. V lost 6 bases, J lost 2 bases, and 8 bases stayed unmatched. The CDR3 protein is CASSFFQGANYGYTF. The CDR3 DNA is TGTGCCAGCAGCTTCTTTCAGGGGGCGAACTATGGCTACACCTTC.

In its sample, this clone was seen a few times. The chain employs TRBV7-2 and TRBJ2-2; TRBD2 agrees at 15 bases. Trimming took 3 bases from V and 6 from J; bases not matched to a gene: 5. CDR3 length equals 17 residues. Germline lookup yields CDR1 SGHTA and CDR2 FQGNSA. CDR3 sequence reads: CASSLDRTSGGAGELFF. The DNA of the CDR3 is TGTGCCAGCAGCTTGGATAGGACTAGCGGGGGGGCCGGGGAGCTGTTTTTT.

The rearrangement joins TRBV6-1 to TRBJ1-3; 7 bases match TRBD1. Germline CDR1 MNHNS, CDR2 SASEGT. Germline trimming cut 0 bases from V and 0 bases from J; bases unmatched to any gene: 2. This CDR3 comprises 16 residues. CDR3 sequence reads: CASSEATGLSGNTIYF. In DNA form, the CDR3 reads TGTGCCAGCAGTGAAGCGACAGGGCTCTCTGGAAACACCATATATTTT.

The chain combines TRBV18 with TRBJ2-7; tentatively, D is TRBD1 (6 bases). V lost 4 bases and J lost 0, with 13 bases in between. Germline V lookup: CDR1 KGHSH, CDR2 LQKENI. The CDR3 contains 15 residues. The CDR3 DNA follows: TGTGCCAGCTCACGGGACATGTTGCCCTCCTACGAGCAGTACTTC. The encoded protein is CASSRDMLPSYEQYF.

The chain carries TRBV6-5 and TRBJ1-1; 10 bases are shared with TRBD1. J gave up 3 bases and V 6 bases, and 1 base lay outside the gene matches. CDR1 is MNHEY and CDR2 is SVGAGI in the germline V gene. There are 13 residues in the CDR3. The CDR3 bases are TGTGCCAGCAGGGACAGGGGGGACACTGAAGCTTTCTTT. This encodes CASRDRGDTEAFF.

The chain has TRBV28 and TRBJ2-1, with 10 bases identical to TRBD2. Germline V gives CDR1 MDHEN, CDR2 SYDVKM. The CDR3 contains 17 residues. Germline trimming cut 3 bases from V and 2 bases from J; bases unmatched to any gene: 7. The CDR3 spells CASSLGAGGRPYNEQFF. The CDR3 nucleotides read TGTGCCAGCAGTTTGGGAGCGGGGGGGCGACCCTACAATGAGCAGTTCTTC.

This clone was seen a few times. The J gene is TRBJ2-3, the V gene TRBV7-6, with 7 bases lining up with TRBD2. Trimming at V came to 5 bases and at J to 3 bases, leaving 8 bases not matched to a gene. The CDR3 has 15 residues. Germline assignment: CDR1 SGHVS and CDR2 FNYEAQ. The CDR3 region has the DNA TGTGCCAGCAGCCTAACGACTAGCCTTACAGATACGCAGTATTTT. Protein sequence: CASSLTTSLTDTQYF. The complete variable domain, with remaining parts taken from reference TRBV7-6 and TRBJ2-3, reads GAGVSQSPRYKVTKRGQDVALRCDPISGHVSLYWYRQALGQGPEFLTYFNYEAQQDKSGLPNDRFSAERPEGSISTLTIQRTEQRDSAMYRCASSLTTSLTDTQYFGPGTRLTVL.

The chain employs TRBV27 and TRBJ1-2, with a possible D match to TRBD1 (6 bases). V gave up 2 bases and J gave up 8 bases, with 18 bases separating them. The CDR3 has 15 amino acids. Germline V CDR1 and CDR2: MNHEY, SMNVEV (reference sequence). CDR3 bases: TGTGCCAGCAGTTTAGGACAGACCTATTATGACGGCTACACCTTC. Amino acid sequence: CASSLGQTYYDGYTF.

This chain joins TRBV11-3 and TRBJ2-3; D gene uncertain. Trimming removed 5 bases at V and 6 bases at J, with 9 bases between. The CDR3 is 12 amino acids. Germline CDR1 reads SGHNT; CDR2 reads YENEEA. The CDR3 loop is CASSLNRDTQYF. The DNA of the CDR3 is TGTGCCAGCAGCCTTAACCGGGATACGCAGTATTTT.

The V gene is TRBV7-9, the J gene TRBJ2-7; 10 bases are a match to TRBD1. Germline assignment: CDR1 SEHNR and CDR2 FQNEAQ (reference sequence). The V segment lost 1 base and the J segment 5 bases; nucleotides outside the gene matches: 5. The CDR3 totals 15 residues. CDR3: CASSLGGTGAHEQYF. In DNA form, the CDR3 reads TGTGCCAGCAGCTTAGGGGGGACAGGGGCCCACGAGCAGTACTTC.

V is TRBV27 and J is TRBJ2-3; D unclear. CDR3 length equals 13 residues. V lost 3 bases and J lost 5, with 9 bases in between. Germline-derived CDR1 and CDR2 are MNHEY and SMNVEV (reference sequence). The DNA of the CDR3 is TGTGCCAGCAGTTTTTCTGCGCGAGATACGCAGTATTTT. Its translation is CASSFSARDTQYF.